The clone carrying this T cell receptor beta chain was picked up a small number of times. What it binds is not known. This record belongs to a study of T-cell memory formation after mild COVID-19. Study-wide results and limits: A second wave of clones peaked on day 37, and their SARS-CoV-2 specificity went unconfirmed. Later expanders leaned CD4+, whereas clones that contracted between day 15 and 85 were balanced CD4/CD8.

A single record per CDR3 protein comes from TCRdb applying MiXCR to the 5' RACE reads. The sample records about 560,000 distinct CDR3 sequences, roughly 17% being singletons. The CDR3 contains 14 residues. V shed 6 bases and J shed 6 bases, with 17 bases lying between them. Germline CDR1 and CDR2: LGHDT and YNNKEL (reference sequence). The V gene is TRBV3-1, the J gene TRBJ1-1; a weak D match, TRBD1 (5 bases). The clonotype was recovered from an adult woman who had mild COVID-19 (a few samples of this study predate the infection). Cell type and time point are not known. The sequenced sample was PBMCs or a T cell subset sorted from them (not recorded which). CDR3 loop: CASRREGSRAEAFF. DNA for the CDR3: TGTGCCAGCAGGAGGGAGGGGAGTAGGGCTGAAGCTTTCTTT. Based on the CDR3 plus reference TRBV3-1 and TRBJ1-1, the full variable domain is DTAVSQTPKYLVTQMGNDKSIKCEQNLGHDTMYWYKQDSKKFLKIMFSYNNKELIINETVPNRFSPKSPDKAHLNLHINSLELGDSAVYFCASRREGSRAEAFFGQGTRLTVV.